This passage covers 26 T cell receptor beta chains from one sample sequenced in a study of human T cells and chemical hapten exposure. Regarding time point: pre-sensitization, week 0. Specified treatment: therapeutic diphenylcyclopropenone sensitization with weekly scalp DPC. TCRdb passed the RACE reads through MiXCR, listing each CDR3 protein once. The sample has around 100,000 distinct CDR3 sequences; under 14% are singletons. The starting material was whole blood, obtained in connection with sensitization to the hapten diphenylcyclopropenone (DPC). These receptors came from a woman aged 60-70 years with alopecia areata. Some clones in this sample may be carry-over from other donors' samples.

Ten or more counts support this clonotype. V usage is TRBV7-9 and J usage is TRBJ2-6, with 7 bases lining up with TRBD1. Germline V gives CDR1 SEHNR, CDR2 FQNEAQ (reference sequence). This CDR3 contains 18 residues. Unmatched junction bases numbered 11, after V lost 5 bases and J lost 1 base. The CDR3 protein is CASSALTGKISGANVLTF. The CDR3 DNA follows: TGTGCCAGCAGCGCCCTGACAGGGAAAATATCTGGGGCCAACGTCCTGACTTTC.

This clonotype was seen a handful of times. The chain links TRBV20-1 to TRBJ2-3; 11 bases fit TRBD2. CDR1 and CDR2 (germline): DFQATT, SNEGSKA (reference sequence). Germline trimming cut 4 bases from V and 2 bases from J; bases unmatched to any gene: 5. The CDR3 consists of 15 residues. The CDR3 reads CSAKTSGGFTDTQYF. CDR3 nucleotides: TGCAGTGCTAAAACTAGCGGGGGATTCACAGATACGCAGTATTTT.

This clonotype appeared a few times. The rearrangement joins TRBV5-1 to TRBJ1-2; D gene uncertain. CDR1 is SGHRS, CDR2 YFSETQ, per germline. The CDR3 totals 14 residues. V lost 4 bases to trimming and J lost 2 bases, with 12 bases between them. CDR3 in amino acids: CASSGTVQNYGYTF. Written as DNA, the CDR3 is TGCGCCAGCAGCGGAACGGTACAAAACTATGGCTACACCTTC.

The CDR3 nucleotides read TGTGCCAGCAGGGGAAGGGGCTGGACTGAAGCTTTCTTT. It translates to CASRGRGWTEAFF. This rearrangement joins TRBV27 to TRBJ1-1, with TRBD1 as a possible D gene (5 bases). This CDR3 has 13 amino acids. Per the germline V gene, CDR1 is MNHEY and CDR2 is SMNVEV (reference sequence). V lost 6 bases and J 5 bases, leaving 13 bases between the germline ends.

The V call is TRBV18, the J call TRBJ1-3; TRBD1 aligns across 8 bases. The length of the CDR3 is 17 residues. Germline V gene sequence: CDR1 KGHSH, CDR2 LQKENI. V lost 3 bases to trimming and J lost 1 base; unmatched junction nucleotides: 8. CDR3 amino acids: CASSPFGQGLSGNTIYF. CDR3 sequence (DNA): TGTGCCAGCTCACCGTTCGGACAGGGCCTATCTGGAAACACCATATATTTT. The variable domain in full, with the rest retrieved from reference TRBV18 and TRBJ1-3, is NAGVMQNPRHLVRRRGQEARLRCSPMKGHSHVYWYRQLPEEGLKFMVYLQKENIIDESGMPKERFSAEFPKEGPSILRIQQVVRGDSAAYFCASSPFGQGLSGNTIYFGEGSWLTVV.

This clonotype was seen repeatedly, ten times or more. V usage is TRBV7-2 and J usage is TRBJ2-4; a weak D match, TRBD1 (5 bases). Trimming pared 5 bases from V and 0 bases from J, leaving 11 bases between. The CDR3 has 15 amino acids. The V gene's germline CDR1 is SGHTA and CDR2 FQGNSA. The CDR3: CASSIDRLAKNIQYF. The CDR3 DNA reads as TGTGCCAGCAGCATTGACAGACTAGCCAAAAACATTCAGTACTTC. Complete variable domain (other parts from reference TRBV7-2 and TRBJ2-4): GAGVSQSPSNKVTEKGKDVELRCDPISGHTALYWYRQSLGQGLEFLIYFQGNSAPDKSGLPSDRFSAERTGGSVSTLTIQRTQQEDSAVYLCASSIDRLAKNIQYFGAGTRLSVL.

Concerning this clonotype itself: Being one base from a much bigger clone, this may be a read error. The chain carries TRBV30 and TRBJ2-3, with D possibly matching TRBD1 (5 bases). The CDR3 sequence is 11 residues long. V was cut by 8 bases and J by 7 bases, with 13 bases left in between. Germline values: CDR1 GTSNPN, CDR2 SVGIG (reference sequence). As DNA, the CDR3 is TGTGCCGGGGCCGCAGGGCATACGCAGTATTTT. It translates to CAGAAGHTQYF.

The genes are TRBV20-1 and TRBJ2-7, with D maybe TRBD2 (5 bases). V gave up 1 base and J gave up 0 bases, with 13 bases separating them. The CDR3 is 15 amino acids. Germline CDR1 reads DFQATT; CDR2 reads SNEGSKA (reference sequence). The CDR3 sequence is CSARALGLYSYEQYF. The CDR3 region has the DNA TGCAGTGCTAGAGCTCTAGGACTTTACTCCTACGAGCAGTACTTC.

There are many counts of this clonotype. V is TRBV7-9 and J is TRBJ2-7; D is possibly TRBD2 (6 bases). V was trimmed by 1 base and J by 2 bases, leaving 21 bases between them. The CDR3 loop spans 18 amino acids. CDR1 and CDR2 from the germline V gene are SEHNR and FQNEAQ (reference sequence). The CDR3 loop is CASSLESGLGLTTYEQYF. DNA for the CDR3: TGTGCCAGCAGCTTAGAATCAGGTTTGGGACTTACTACCTACGAGCAGTACTTC.

The chain carries TRBV18 and TRBJ1-5; possible D gene TRBD1, 6 bases. Trimming stripped 4 bases from V and 6 bases from J, with 16 bases between. This CDR3 is 15 amino acids long. Germline CDR1 and CDR2: KGHSH and LQKENI. The CDR3 region is CASSLSEGGGQPQHF. The DNA for the CDR3 is TGTGCCAGCTCACTCTCCGAGGGGGGCGGTCAGCCCCAGCATTTT.

This clonotype was picked up many times. The J gene is TRBJ1-1, the V gene TRBV12-5; unclear D gene. CDR1 LGHNT and CDR2 FRNRAP come from the germline V gene. Trimming took 2 bases from V and 0 from J, leaving 4 bases between them. The length of the CDR3 is 13 residues. The CDR3 protein is CASGLYMNTEAFF. CDR3 nucleotide sequence: TGTGCTAGTGGTTTGTACATGAACACTGAAGCTTTCTTT.

V gene TRBV12-3 or TRBV12-4 combines with J gene TRBJ2-3, with 11 bases fitting TRBD2. Germline trimming cut 7 bases from V and 2 bases from J; bases unmatched to any gene: 5. CDR3 size: 15 residues. CDR3: CASTTSGGATDTQYF. In DNA form, the CDR3 reads TGTGCCAGCACTACTAGCGGGGGAGCCACAGATACGCAGTATTTT.

This rearrangement joins TRBV9 to TRBJ2-5; 7 nucleotides match TRBD1. Germline values: CDR1 SGDLS, CDR2 YYNGEE. The length of the CDR3 is 15 residues. J lost 5 bases, V lost 1 base, and 8 bases had no gene match. As DNA, the CDR3 is TGTGCCAGCAGCGTAACCGTTACAGGGGTCGAGACCCAGTACTTC. Translating gives CASSVTVTGVETQYF.

This rearrangement joins TRBV5-4 to TRBJ1-2, with D perhaps matching TRBD1 (5 bases). Trimming took 8 bases from V and 2 from J, leaving 10 bases between them. This CDR3 spans 12 amino acids. The germline gives CDR1 SGHNT, CDR2 YYREEE (reference sequence). The CDR3 bases are TGTGCCAGTTCTCGGGACAACTATGGCTACACCTTC. Amino acids: CASSRDNYGYTF.

This clonotype was observed at least ten times. V and J are TRBV6-5 and TRBJ2-7; D possibly corresponds to TRBD1 (6 bases). CDR3 length: 17 residues. Trimming stripped 4 bases from V and 0 bases from J, with 19 bases between. Germline V gene lookup returns CDR1 MNHEY and CDR2 SVGAGI. The CDR3 DNA reads as TGTGCCAGCAGTTTCTCTAAGGGGGTGGGACGCTCCTACGAGCAGTACTTC. Translated: CASSFSKGVGRSYEQYF.

This clonotype was detected many times. The chain carries TRBV20-1 and TRBJ2-1; D gene unclear. The CDR3 consists of 14 residues. From germline, CDR1 is DFQATT and CDR2 SNEGSKA (reference sequence). Trimming took off 1 base at V and 0 bases at J, with 7 bases between the two ends. CDR3 residues: CSARVESSYNEQFF. Written as DNA, the CDR3 is TGCAGTGCTAGAGTCGAGAGCTCCTACAATGAGCAGTTCTTC.

Notes on this clonotype: A much larger clone lies a single base off, so this may be a read error. The V call is TRBV7-6, the J call TRBJ2-5, with D uncertain. Germline-derived CDR1 and CDR2 are SGHVS and FNYEAQ. CDR3 length equals 13 residues. CDR3 in amino acids: CASSLTYQESQYF. CDR3 in DNA: TGTGCCAGCAGCTTGACGTACCAAGAGAGCCAGTACTTC. The complete variable domain, with remaining parts taken from reference TRBV7-6 and TRBJ2-5, reads GAGVSQSPRYKVTKRGQDVALRCDPISGHVSLYWYRQALGQGPEFLTYFNYEAQQDKSGLPNDRFSAERPEGSISTLTIQRTEQRDSAMYRCASSLTYQESQYFGPGTRLLVL.

This chain connects TRBV20-1 to TRBJ1-6, with a tentative D call TRBD1 (6 bases). This CDR3 region has 14 residues. Germline V gene lookup returns CDR1 DFQATT and CDR2 SNEGSKA (reference sequence). Between the trimmed V and J ends, which lost 1 base and 6 bases, there was a span of 10 bases. The CDR3 is CSARGSGANSPLHF. CDR3 nucleotide sequence: TGCAGTGCTAGAGGGTCGGGGGCTAATTCACCCCTCCACTTT.

This clonotype has more than one count but fewer than ten. The chain is built from TRBV29-1 and TRBJ2-5; no firm D call. V lost 7 bases and J 0 bases, leaving 9 bases between the germline ends. Germline V gives CDR1 SQVTM, CDR2 ANQGSEA. The CDR3 is made up of 12 amino acids. The CDR3, as DNA: TGCAGCGGATCCGACAACCAAGAGACCCAGTACTTC. Protein sequence: CSGSDNQETQYF. Drawing the rest from reference TRBV29-1 and TRBJ2-5, the complete variable domain is SAVISQKPSRDICQRGTSLTIQCQVDSQVTMMFWYRQQPGQSLTLIATANQGSEATYESGFVIDKFPISRPNLTFSTLTVSNMSPEDSSIYLCSGSDNQETQYFGPGTRLLVL.

This clonotype occurred many times. The chain uses TRBV6-5 and TRBJ1-2, with TRBD1 as a possible D gene (5 bases). The CDR3 runs to 16 residues. V lost 2 bases to trimming and J lost 4 bases, with 17 bases between them. CDR1 and CDR2 from the germline V gene are MNHEY and SVGAGI. CDR3 sequence reads: CASSYQPYRSIYGYTF. CDR3 bases: TGTGCCAGCAGTTACCAGCCGTACAGGTCGATCTATGGCTACACCTTC.

This clonotype appeared many times. This rearrangement joins TRBV29-1 to TRBJ1-2; 8 bases align to TRBD1. Germline CDR1 SQVTM, CDR2 ANQGSEA. After removal of 2 bases from V and 4 bases from J, the junction contained 12 bases not matched to a gene. The CDR3 length is 16 residues. CDR3 bases: TGCAGCGTTGAAAGTGGGTACAGGGGGTTCTTCTATGGCTACACCTTC. It is translated as CSVESGYRGFFYGYTF.

This clonotype was counted at least ten times. V is TRBV11-2 and J is TRBJ2-2; possibly TRBD1 or TRBD2 for D (5 bases each). The CDR3 is 16 amino acids. Germline loops: CDR1 SGHAT, CDR2 FQNNGV. V lost 3 bases to trimming and J lost 2 bases, with 13 bases between them. In DNA, the CDR3 is TGTGCCAGCAGCTTTGGTTCGGGGACCAACACCGGGGAGCTGTTTTTT. Its translation: CASSFGSGTNTGELFF.

The V call is TRBV11-3, the J call TRBJ2-7, with a weak D call TRBD2 (6 bases). CDR1 and CDR2 from the germline V gene are SGHNT and YENEEA. Trimming took 5 bases from V and 3 from J, leaving 20 bases between them. CDR3 length: 16 amino acids. CDR3 protein: CASSKTHGGVVYEQYF. The CDR3 DNA sequence: TGTGCCAGCAGCAAAACCCACGGGGGAGTAGTCTACGAGCAGTACTTC.

There are many counts of this clonotype. The rearrangement uses TRBV14 and TRBJ1-2, with D possibly matching TRBD1 (6 bases). Germline V gene lookup returns CDR1 SGHDN and CDR2 FVKESK. The CDR3 length is 15 residues. Deletions cut 0 bases from V and 2 bases from J, with 10 bases between. DNA of the CDR3: TGTGCCAGCAGCCAAGAATACGGGGGCAACTATGGCTACACCTTC. Amino acid sequence: CASSQEYGGNYGYTF.

Concerning this clonotype: This is likely a read error, given that the CDR3 carries no conserved phenylalanine or tryptophan at its end. The V and J genes are TRBV12-5 and TRBJ2-3; 8 bases are shared with TRBD2. Germline V CDR1 and CDR2: LGHNT, FRNRAP. The CDR3 extends over 18 amino acids. Losses at the gene ends were 7 bases for V and 4 bases for J; bases not matched to a gene: 19. The CDR3 reads CASAPHGGGRSLPDTQYS. CDR3 DNA sequence: TGTGCTAGTGCCCCCCACGGGGGGGGCCGGAGCTTACCAGATACGCAGTATTCT.

This clonotype occurred a few times. This chain connects TRBV28 to TRBJ2-4; no clear D gene. V was pared by 3 bases and J by 0 bases, with 9 bases between. Germline CDR1 is MDHEN and CDR2 is SYDVKM. This CDR3 is 15 amino acids long. The CDR3 nucleotides read TGTGCCAGCAGTTTTGTAGAAGTAGCCAAAAACATTCAGTACTTC. The encoded protein is CASSFVEVAKNIQYF.